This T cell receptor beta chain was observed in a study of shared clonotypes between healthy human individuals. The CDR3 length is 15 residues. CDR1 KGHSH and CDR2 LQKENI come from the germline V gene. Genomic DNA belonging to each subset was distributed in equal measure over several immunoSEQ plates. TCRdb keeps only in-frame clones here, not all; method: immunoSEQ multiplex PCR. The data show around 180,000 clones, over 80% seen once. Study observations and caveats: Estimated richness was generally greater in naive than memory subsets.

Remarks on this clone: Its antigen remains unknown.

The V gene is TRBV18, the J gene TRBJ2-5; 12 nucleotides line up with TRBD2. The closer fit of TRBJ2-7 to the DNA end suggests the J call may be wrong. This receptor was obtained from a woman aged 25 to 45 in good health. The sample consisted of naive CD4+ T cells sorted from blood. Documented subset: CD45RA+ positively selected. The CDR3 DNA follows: TGTGCCAGCTCCCGACGACTAGCGGGAGAATACGAGCAGTACTTC. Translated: CASSRRLAGEYEQYF.